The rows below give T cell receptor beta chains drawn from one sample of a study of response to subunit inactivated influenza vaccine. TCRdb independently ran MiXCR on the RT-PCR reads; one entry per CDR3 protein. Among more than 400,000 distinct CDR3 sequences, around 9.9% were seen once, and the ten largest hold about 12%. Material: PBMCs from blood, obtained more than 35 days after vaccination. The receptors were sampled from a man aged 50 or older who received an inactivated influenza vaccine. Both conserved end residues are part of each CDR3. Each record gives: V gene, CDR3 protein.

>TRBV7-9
CASSFLWSSEINNEQFF
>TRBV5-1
CASTPLGHQNEKLFF
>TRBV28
CASSLIYEDRVLNF
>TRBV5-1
CASSLNVGSSYNEQFF
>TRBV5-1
CASSLALAGSTDTQYF
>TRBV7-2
CASSELGGTYNEQFF
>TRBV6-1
CASSRGGQEKLFF
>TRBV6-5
CASSYSLGRANVLTF
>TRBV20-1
CSAQDRVWTGELFF
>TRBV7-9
CASSPPRGQGRNEQYF
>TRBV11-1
CASRQYEGAQPYNEQFF
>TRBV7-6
CASSLDGGWSSYNEQFF
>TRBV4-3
CASSQEPVDRDKLFF
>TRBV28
CASSLGSHTGELFF
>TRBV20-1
CSASRTGGETQYF
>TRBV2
CASRGIGQGADTQYF
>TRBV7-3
CASSLSGLAGSTGELFF
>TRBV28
CASSTGSNSPLHF
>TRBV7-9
CASSFVGVDTGELFF
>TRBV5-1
CASSFGRITDTQYF
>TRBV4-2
CASSQTLKETQYF
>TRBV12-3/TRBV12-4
CASSPLRPGELFF
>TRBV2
CASSDGTGGTGELFF
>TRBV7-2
CASSYGTELAKNIQYF
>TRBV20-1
CSARDNTGGATNEQFF
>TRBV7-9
CASSPGWEAGELFF
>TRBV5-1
CASSLTTDGGNYGYTF
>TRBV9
CASSVADHTDTQYF
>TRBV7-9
CASSLTGGAANTEAFF
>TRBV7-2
CASSYTPGDKTQYF
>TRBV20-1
CSASQGSSYNEQFF
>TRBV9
CASSVNRSPDTQYF
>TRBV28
CASSSPLGGRYEQYF
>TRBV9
CASSATSYGELFF
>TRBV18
CASSPPVGEQYF
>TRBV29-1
CSVLILDSTDTQYF
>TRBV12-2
CASRLARLMSGGALGTDTQYF
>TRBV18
CASSLSPGVEQYF
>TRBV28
CASSPWTGLNIQYF
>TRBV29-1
CSAGTGMSGYTF
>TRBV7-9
CASSSGQGIIGDTEAFF
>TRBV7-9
CASRGTGQAHYEQYF
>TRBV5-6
CASSRDLPNIQYF
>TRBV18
CASSPWTSQETQYF
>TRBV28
CASRHDRGWSPLHF
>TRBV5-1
CASSRISTGELFF